A single sample gave rise to the 20 T cell receptor beta chains below, sequenced in a study of cytomegalovirus exposure and HLA in healthy donors. A multiplex PCR was run with 60 Vbeta primers and 13 Jbeta primers. Only in-frame clones appear in the TCRdb table, and some are missing; sequencing was by immunoSEQ multiplex PCR. Of just over 200,000 clones in the sample, approximately 79% were seen once. Specimen: PBMCs. The receptors come from a man aged 45-65 years in good health and CMV-seronegative.

As to this clone: Different DNA sequences within this sample yield the same CDR3. The V gene is TRBV29-1, the J gene TRBJ1-2; 8 bases line up with TRBD1. The junction had 4 bases not matched to a gene; V was cut back by 6 bases and J by 1 base. The CDR3 consists of 13 residues. CDR1 is SQVTM, CDR2 ANQGSEA, per germline. CDR3 DNA sequence: TGCAGCGTCGTCGACAGGGGTAACTATGGCTACACCTTC. Protein product: CSVVDRGNYGYTF.

The sample holds a few counts of this clone. J is TRBJ2-1 and V is TRBV2; 11 nucleotides align to TRBD2. Trimming at V came to 5 bases and at J to 8 bases, leaving 8 bases not matched to a gene. This CDR3 is built from 15 residues. Germline V gene lookup returns CDR1 SNHLY and CDR2 FYNNEI. CDR3 DNA sequence: TGTGCCAGCAGTCTCCTAGCGGGAGGCACCGATGAGCAGTTCTTC. The encoded protein is CASSLLAGGTDEQFF. Variable domain in full (rest from reference TRBV2 and TRBJ2-1): EPEVTQTPSHQVTQMGQEVILRCVPISNHLYFYWYRQILGQKVEFLVSFYNNEISEKSEIFDDQFSVERPDGSNFTLKIRSTKLEDSAMYFCASSLLAGGTDEQFFGPGTRLTVL.

The V call is TRBV27, the J call TRBJ2-7, with TRBD1 matching 9 bases. The CDR3 is 15 residues long. Trimming at V came to 0 bases and at J to 3 bases, leaving 3 bases not matched to a gene. Germline CDR1 and CDR2: MNHEY and SMNVEV (reference sequence). The CDR3 reads CASSLSRTGDYEQYF. In DNA form, the CDR3 reads TGTGCCAGCAGTTTATCCCGGACAGGGGACTACGAGCAGTACTTC.

V and J are TRBV28 and TRBJ2-5, with TRBD1 as a possible D gene (6 bases). The ends were cut back, 6 bases at V and 1 base at J, with 15 bases in the middle. The germline gives CDR1 MDHEN, CDR2 SYDVKM. The length of the CDR3 is 15 residues. For the CDR3, the DNA is TGTGCCAGCAGCCGGGCCCCAGGGGTCCAAGAGACCCAGTACTTC. Amino acids: CASSRAPGVQETQYF. The full variable domain, completed using reference TRBV28 and TRBJ2-5, is DVKVTQSSRYLVKRTGEKVFLECVQDMDHENMFWYRQDPGLGLRLIYFSYDVKMKEKGDIPEGYSVSREKKERFSLILESASTNQTSMYLCASSRAPGVQETQYFGPGTRLLVL.

This CDR3 reads CASGGRTGSYQETQYF. The CDR3 DNA reads TGTGCTAGTGGGGGTAGGACAGGTTCGTACCAAGAGACCCAGTACTTC. This rearrangement joins TRBV12-5 to TRBJ2-5; 7 bases match TRBD1. This CDR3 is built from 16 residues. V gave up 6 bases and J gave up 0 bases; unmatched junction bases: 10. Germline V gene data show CDR1 as LGHNT and CDR2 as FRNRAP. Full variable domain (rest looked up from reference TRBV12-5 and TRBJ2-5): DARVTQTPRHKVTEMGQEVTMRCQPILGHNTVFWYRQTMMQGLELLAYFRNRAPLDDSGMPKDRFSAEMPDATLATLKIQPSEPRDSAVYFCASGGRTGSYQETQYFGPGTRLLVL.

The V call is TRBV19, the J call TRBJ2-1; 10 nucleotides agree with TRBD1. Trimming removed 8 bases from V and 4 bases from J; junction bases left unmatched: 5. CDR1 LNHDA and CDR2 SQIVND come from the germline V gene (reference sequence). The CDR3 has 14 amino acids. CDR3 bases: TGTGCCAGTCTCCCGGGACAGGGGTACAATGAGCAGTTCTTC. It codes for CASLPGQGYNEQFF.

The chain is built from TRBV11-2 and TRBJ2-3; weak D call: TRBD2 (5 bases). Trimming removed 2 bases at V and 2 bases at J, with 8 bases between. Germline V gene lookup returns CDR1 SGHAT and CDR2 FQNNGV. The CDR3 has 14 residues. In DNA, the CDR3 is TGTGCCAGCAGCTTAAGCGGACCCACAGATACGCAGTATTTT. Translation: CASSLSGPTDTQYF.

The rearrangement links TRBV19 to TRBJ1-1; TRBD1 matches at 8 bases. Looked up from germline, CDR1 is LNHDA and CDR2 is SQIVND (reference sequence). Trimming removed 7 bases from V and 2 bases from J; junction bases left unmatched: 12. This CDR3 region has 16 residues. CDR3 coding DNA: TGTGCCAGTACCCTCTTCGGAGACAGGGGTAACACTGAAGCTTTCTTT. This encodes CASTLFGDRGNTEAFF.

The chain has TRBV9 and TRBJ2-7; 13 positions match TRBD2. Per the germline V gene, CDR1 is SGDLS and CDR2 is YYNGEE. The ends lost 0 bases at V and 3 bases at J; junction bases unmatched: 3. This CDR3 spans 16 amino acids. This chain's CDR3 is CASSVGGTSGIYEQYF. CDR3 nucleotide sequence: TGTGCCAGCAGCGTAGGTGGGACTAGCGGGATCTACGAGCAGTACTTC.

This clone was detected only once. The rearrangement links TRBV7-9 to TRBJ2-1; the match to TRBD2 covers 7 bases. Germline loops: CDR1 SEHNR, CDR2 FQNEAQ (reference sequence). This CDR3 contains 18 residues. The ends lost 4 bases at V and 9 bases at J; junction bases unmatched: 21. Here the CDR3 reads CASSSPGRAWAERGEQFF. The CDR3 DNA reads as TGTGCCAGCAGCTCCCCGGGGAGGGCGTGGGCGGAGAGAGGTGAGCAGTTCTTC.

This rearrangement joins TRBV9 to TRBJ1-5; D call uncertain. In germline, CDR1 is SGDLS, CDR2 YYNGEE. The CDR3 sequence is 15 residues long. V was cut by 4 bases and J by 2 bases, with 13 bases left in between. The CDR3 region is CASSQGSSGNQPQHF. DNA of the CDR3: TGTGCCAGCAGCCAAGGGAGTTCGGGCAATCAGCCCCAGCATTTT. Full variable domain (rest looked up from reference TRBV9 and TRBJ1-5): DSGVTQTPKHLITATGQRVTLRCSPRSGDLSVYWYQQSLDQGLQFLIQYYNGEERAKGNILERFSAQQFPDLHSELNLSSLELGDSALYFCASSQGSSGNQPQHFGDGTRLSIL.

The chain combines TRBV10-3 with TRBJ1-2, with TRBD1 matching 9 bases. Trimming removed 2 bases from V and 2 bases from J; junction bases left unmatched: 0. CDR3 size: 14 residues. Germline V gene data show CDR1 as ENHRY and CDR2 as SYGVKD. The CDR3 spells CAISEGQGNYGYTF. The CDR3 bases are TGTGCCATCAGTGAGGGACAGGGGAACTATGGCTACACCTTC.

The chain joins TRBV4-1 to TRBJ2-5; the D gene is possibly TRBD1 (6 bases). TRBJ2-7 matches the DNA end more closely, so the J call is doubtful. In germline, CDR1 is MGHRA, CDR2 YSYEKL. The CDR3 has 17 residues. CDR3 protein: CASSQATGTPMSYEQYF. The CDR3 DNA sequence: TGCGCCAGCAGCCAAGCCACCGGGACACCAATGTCGTACGAGCAGTACTTC.

J is TRBJ2-7 and V is TRBV11-2; a possible D gene is TRBD1 (7 bases). The CDR3 loop spans 14 amino acids. The V end was cut by 5 bases, the J end by 4 bases, with 15 bases between. The V gene's germline CDR1 is SGHAT and CDR2 FQNNGV. The CDR3 region is CASSTTGAGYEQYF. CDR3 DNA: TGTGCCAGCAGCACCACAGGGGCGGGGTACGAGCAGTACTTC.

The J gene is TRBJ2-1, the V gene TRBV10-1, with TRBD2 matching 10 bases. V trimming: 2 bases; J trimming: 4 bases; junction bases outside the gene matches: 2. The CDR3 extends over 15 amino acids. Germline CDR1 is WNHNN and CDR2 is SYGVQD (reference sequence). In nucleotides, the CDR3 is TGCGCCAGCAGTGAGAGGACTAGCGGATACAATGAGCAGTTCTTC. It translates to CASSERTSGYNEQFF.

This clone was seen more than once but under ten times. The rearrangement joins TRBV7-8 to TRBJ1-4; possibly TRBD1 for D (6 bases). Trimming pared 2 bases from V and 7 bases from J, leaving 11 bases between. This CDR3 is built from 14 residues. Germline CDR1 is SGHVS and CDR2 is FQNEAQ. CDR3 sequence: CASSLWGGGEKLFF. In DNA form, the CDR3 reads TGTGCCAGCAGCTTATGGGGAGGGGGTGAAAAACTGTTTTTT.

V and J are TRBV2 and TRBJ1-5, with 7 bases fitting TRBD1. The junction had 13 bases not matched to a gene; V was cut back by 7 bases and J by 7 bases. The CDR3 extends over 15 amino acids. Germline V lookup: CDR1 SNHLY, CDR2 FYNNEI. Written as DNA, the CDR3 is TGTGCCAGCACACTCAGTAGGGGGCAGGGACAGCCCCAGCATTTT. It encodes CASTLSRGQGQPQHF. Using reference TRBV2 and TRBJ1-5 for the parts outside the CDR3, the full variable domain is EPEVTQTPSHQVTQMGQEVILRCVPISNHLYFYWYRQILGQKVEFLVSFYNNEISEKSEIFDDQFSVERPDGSNFTLKIRSTKLEDSAMYFCASTLSRGQGQPQHFGDGTRLSIL.

The V call is TRBV4-1, the J call TRBJ2-7, with 11 bases that match TRBD2. The CDR3 runs to 17 residues. After removal of 1 base from V and 3 bases from J, the junction contained 8 bases not matched to a gene. The germline gives CDR1 MGHRA, CDR2 YSYEKL. CDR3 in amino acids: CASSQGLAGTSGYEQYF. CDR3 sequence (DNA): TGCGCCAGCAGCCAAGGGTTAGCTGGGACTAGCGGCTACGAGCAGTACTTC.

V is TRBV20-1 and J is TRBJ2-7, with D unresolved. Germline V gene data show CDR1 as DFQATT and CDR2 as SNEGSKA (reference sequence). The CDR3 consists of 11 residues. The V gene lost 3 bases and the J gene lost 5 bases, with 8 bases spanning the gap. The CDR3 DNA follows: TGCAGTGCTAGCCCCTATGACGAGCAGTACTTC. This gives the protein CSASPYDEQYF.

CDR3 DNA sequence: TGTGCCAGCCCTGATACTTCGGGGAACTATGGCTACACCTTC. This gives the protein CASPDTSGNYGYTF. The chain links TRBV2 to TRBJ1-2; the D is unclear. V lost 8 bases, J lost 2 bases, and 15 bases lay in between. The CDR3 has 14 residues. Germline V gene sequence: CDR1 SNHLY, CDR2 FYNNEI.